A single sample gave rise to the 14 T cell receptor beta chains below, sequenced in a study of blood T cells in healthy people across ages. Primers used in a second PCR of about 6 to 11 cycles were a sample-barcoded 5' primer and a J-beta primer mix. Using its own MiXCR run on the 5' RACE reads, TCRdb lists one record per CDR3 protein. The repertoire holds fewer than 900,000 distinct CDR3 sequences, 49% seen once, with 30% to 35% in the top ten. Sequenced: blood. The receptors shown here come from a woman in her sixties in good health.

The genes are TRBV11-2 and TRBJ2-2, with D possibly matching TRBD2 (5 bases). V was trimmed by 4 bases and J by 1 base, leaving 16 bases between them. Germline V CDR1 and CDR2: SGHAT, FQNNGV. CDR3 length: 17 residues. The CDR3 reads CASSYRLWTQNTGELFF. DNA of the CDR3: TGTGCCAGCAGCTACCGCCTTTGGACTCAGAACACCGGGGAGCTGTTTTTT.

There are a few counts of this clonotype. This chain joins TRBV2 and TRBJ2-1; D remains unclear. Germline values: CDR1 SNHLY, CDR2 FYNNEI. V was cut by 1 base and J by 6 bases, with 7 bases left in between. There are 13 residues in the CDR3. The CDR3 DNA reads as TGTGCCAGCAGTGAAGAGCAGACCAATGAGCAGTTCTTC. Its protein product is CASSEEQTNEQFF. The full variable domain, rest sourced from reference TRBV2 and TRBJ2-1, is EPEVTQTPSHQVTQMGQEVILRCVPISNHLYFYWYRQILGQKVEFLVSFYNNEISEKSEIFDDQFSVERPDGSNFTLKIRSTKLEDSAMYFCASSEEQTNEQFFGPGTRLTVL.

The chain has TRBV11-1 and TRBJ2-1, with 10 bases lining up with TRBD2. V gave up 4 bases and J gave up 7 bases; unmatched junction bases: 4. This CDR3 comprises 14 residues. CDR1 SGHAT and CDR2 FQDESV come from the germline V gene (reference sequence). CDR3: CASSWELAGNEQFF. CDR3 DNA: TGTGCCAGCAGCTGGGAACTAGCGGGGAATGAGCAGTTCTTC.

The gene calls are TRBV7-9 and TRBJ2-7, with 11 bases that match TRBD2. The CDR3 consists of 15 residues. In germline, CDR1 is SEHNR, CDR2 FQNEAQ (reference sequence). V shed 5 bases and J 4 bases; nucleotides not matched to a gene: 7. The CDR3 sequence: CASSLTSGSRYEQYF. CDR3 nucleotide sequence: TGTGCCAGCAGCCTCACTAGCGGGAGCCGTTACGAGCAGTACTTC.

CDR3 sequence: CSAVIAGGQETQYF. Here the CDR3 DNA reads TGCAGTGCTGTAATAGCGGGAGGGCAAGAGACCCAGTACTTC. The V and J genes are TRBV20-1 and TRBJ2-5; 11 bases are a match to TRBD2. The CDR3 contains 14 residues. V dropped 5 bases and J dropped 2; count of bases not matched to a gene: 4. Germline loops: CDR1 DFQATT, CDR2 SNEGSKA (reference sequence).

This clonotype occurred once. J is TRBJ2-1 and V is TRBV11-1, with D unresolved. Germline V CDR1 and CDR2: SGHAT, FQDESV (reference sequence). This CDR3 spans 13 amino acids. With 6 bases removed from V and 3 bases from J, the gap between germline ends came to 9 bases. The CDR3 protein is CASSEDNYNEQFF. The CDR3, as DNA: TGTGCCAGCAGTGAAGACAACTACAATGAGCAGTTCTTC.

In DNA, the CDR3 is TGTGCCAGCGGAAGGACTAGCGGGAGGGTTGACGAGCAGTACTTC. Protein: CASGRTSGRVDEQYF. The chain combines TRBV2 with TRBJ2-7; 15 nucleotides agree with TRBD2. The ends lost 8 bases at V and 5 bases at J; junction bases unmatched: 7. CDR1 is SNHLY, CDR2 FYNNEI, per germline. This CDR3 spans 15 amino acids.

This clonotype appeared many times. The chain has TRBV7-3 and TRBJ2-5, with TRBD2 identical over 8 bases. In germline, CDR1 is SGHTA, CDR2 FQGTGA. V lost 5 bases to trimming and J lost 4 bases; unmatched junction nucleotides: 9. The CDR3 extends over 15 amino acids. CDR3 bases: TGTGCCAGCAGCCAGGGACTAGGGAGTGTAGAGACCCAGTACTTC. The encoded protein is CASSQGLGSVETQYF.

V gene TRBV20-1 combines with J gene TRBJ2-1; unclear D gene. Per the germline V gene, CDR1 is DFQATT and CDR2 is SNEGSKA (reference sequence). There are 14 residues in the CDR3. Trimming took 0 bases from V and 3 from J, leaving 9 bases between them. This CDR3 reads CSARDEVNYNEQFF. The CDR3 bases are TGCAGTGCTAGAGATGAAGTAAACTACAATGAGCAGTTCTTC.

In its sample, this clonotype was seen many times. The rearrangement links TRBV29-1 to TRBJ2-7; the match to TRBD2 covers 10 bases. V trimming: 5 bases; J trimming: 8 bases; junction bases outside the gene matches: 6. Germline V gene sequence: CDR1 SQVTM, CDR2 ANQGSEA. The length of the CDR3 is 12 residues. The CDR3 region is CSVLAGAQQQYF. In DNA, the CDR3 is TGCAGCGTTCTAGCGGGAGCTCAGCAGCAGTACTTC.

In this sample, this clonotype turned up once. The V and J genes are TRBV9 and TRBJ2-2; the match to TRBD2 covers 15 bases. CDR3 length equals 19 residues. Trimming at V came to 4 bases and at J to 4 bases, leaving 11 bases not matched to a gene. In germline, CDR1 is SGDLS, CDR2 YYNGEE. For the CDR3, the DNA is TGTGCCAGCAGCCCTCCGGGACTAGCGGGAGGCCTGACCACCGGGGAGCTGTTTTTT. Residues: CASSPPGLAGGLTTGELFF.

The gene calls are TRBV3-1 and TRBJ1-1; D not resolved. V dropped 6 bases and J dropped 4 bases, with 21 bases sitting between them. This CDR3 is 16 amino acids long. Germline V gene sequence: CDR1 LGHDT, CDR2 YNNKEL (reference sequence). The CDR3 bases are TGTGCCAGCAGACACAACTGTAGGGAATGGGGCACTGAAGCTTTCTTT. The encoded protein is CASRHNCREWGTEAFF.

V and J are TRBV27 and TRBJ2-7; 14 positions match TRBD2. The V and J ends lost 5 bases and 6 bases, in that order; junction bases with no gene match: 6. The CDR3 has 15 amino acids. CDR1 and CDR2 (germline): MNHEY, SMNVEV (reference sequence). CDR3 loop: CASSPRGLAGGEQYF. The CDR3 DNA is TGTGCCAGCAGTCCCCGCGGACTAGCGGGAGGCGAGCAGTACTTC.

This clonotype was found a few times. CDR3 region: CASSLYTVSYEQYF. The DNA for the CDR3 is TGTGCCAGCAGCTTATATACGGTTTCCTACGAGCAGTACTTC. This chain uses TRBV7-9 with TRBJ2-7; no reliable D call. Per the germline V gene, CDR1 is SEHNR and CDR2 is FQNEAQ (reference sequence). CDR3 size: 14 residues. The ends were cut back, 2 bases at V and 1 base at J, with 9 bases in the middle.